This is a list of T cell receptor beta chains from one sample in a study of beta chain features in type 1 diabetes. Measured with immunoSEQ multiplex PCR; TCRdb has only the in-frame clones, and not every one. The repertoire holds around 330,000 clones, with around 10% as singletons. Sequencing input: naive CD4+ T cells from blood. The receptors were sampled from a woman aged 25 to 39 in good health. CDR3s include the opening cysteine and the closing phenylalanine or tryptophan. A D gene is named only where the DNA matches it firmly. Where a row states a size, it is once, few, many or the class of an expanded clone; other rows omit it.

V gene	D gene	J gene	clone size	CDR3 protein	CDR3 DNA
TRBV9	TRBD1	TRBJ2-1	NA	CASSAPGTVYNEQFF	TGTGCCAGCAGCGCCCCCGGGACAGTCTACAATGAGCAGTTCTTC
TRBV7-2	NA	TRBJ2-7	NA	CASSLAPFSGTYEQYF	TGTGCCAGCAGCTTAGCGCCTTTTAGCGGAACCTACGAGCAGTACTTC
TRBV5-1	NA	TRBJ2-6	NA	CASSLGRAGANVLTF	TGCGCCAGCAGCTTGGGCAGGGCTGGGGCCAACGTCCTGACTTTC
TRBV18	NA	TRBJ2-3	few	CASSPTSGGTDTQYF	TGTGCCAGCTCACCGACATCCGGGGGCACAGATACGCAGTATTTT
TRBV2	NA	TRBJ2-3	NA	CASSERRNTQYF	TGTGCCAGCAGTGAACGCAGAAATACGCAGTATTTT
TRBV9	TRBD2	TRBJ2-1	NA	CASSVVPAGDAYNEQFF	TGTGCCAGCAGCGTAGTCCCAGCGGGAGACGCCTACAATGAGCAGTTCTTC
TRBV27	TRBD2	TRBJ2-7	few	CASSSRLAGIYEQYF	TGTGCCAGCAGTTCAAGACTAGCGGGGATCTACGAGCAGTACTTC
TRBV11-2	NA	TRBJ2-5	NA	CASSSLTVAGKYQETQYF	TGTGCCAGCAGCTCGTTGACCGTCGCGGGGAAGTACCAAGAGACCCAGTACTTC
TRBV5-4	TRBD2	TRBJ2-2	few	CASRLKLATNTGELFF	TGTGCCAGCAGGTTAAAACTAGCGACAAACACCGGGGAGCTGTTTTTT
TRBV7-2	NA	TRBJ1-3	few	CASSSDSGNTIYF	TGTGCCAGCAGCTCGGACAGCGGAAACACCATATATTTT
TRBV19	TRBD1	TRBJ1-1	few	CASRGQGDTEAFF	TGTGCCAGTAGGGGACAGGGGGACACTGAAGCTTTCTTT
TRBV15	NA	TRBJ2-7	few	CATSRAGQSYEQYF	TGTGCCACCAGCAGAGCAGGCCAGTCCTACGAGCAGTACTTC
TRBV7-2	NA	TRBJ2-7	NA	CASSLGFLSYEQYF	TGTGCCAGCAGCTTAGGGTTCCTATCCTACGAGCAGTACTTC
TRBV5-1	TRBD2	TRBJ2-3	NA	CASSLTGLAGSTDTQYF	TGCGCCAGCAGCTTAACGGGTTTAGCGGGTTCCACAGATACGCAGTATTTT
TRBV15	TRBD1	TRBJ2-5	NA	CATSRELRGRLETQYF	TGTGCCACCAGCAGAGAGTTGAGGGGGCGGTTGGAGACCCAGTACTTC
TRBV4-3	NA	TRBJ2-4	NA	CASSQVTGKGKNIQYF	TGCGCCAGCAGCCAAGTTACAGGGAAGGGCAAAAACATTCAGTACTTC
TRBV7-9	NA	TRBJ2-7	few	CASTSGASTYEQYF	TGTGCCAGCACCTCAGGGGCCTCCACCTACGAGCAGTACTTC
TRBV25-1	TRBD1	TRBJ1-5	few	CASSESGGGQPQHF	TGTGCCAGCAGTGAGTCAGGGGGAGGTCAGCCCCAGCATTTT
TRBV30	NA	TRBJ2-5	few	CAWGGQETQYF	TGTGCCTGGGGAGGACAAGAGACCCAGTACTTC
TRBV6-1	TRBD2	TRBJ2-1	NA	CASSVLAGGHNEQFF	TGTGCCAGCAGTGTACTAGCGGGAGGTCACAATGAGCAGTTCTTC
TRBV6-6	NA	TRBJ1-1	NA	CAGGVLNTEAFF	TGTGCCGGAGGGGTTTTGAACACTGAAGCTTTCTTT
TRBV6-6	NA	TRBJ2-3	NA	CASSYPPSGRTDTQYF	TGTGCCAGCAGTTACCCTCCCAGCGGCCGCACAGATACGCAGTATTTT
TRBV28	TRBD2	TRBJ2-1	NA	CASLDTSGANYNEQFF	TGTGCCAGCCTTGACACTAGCGGAGCCAACTACAATGAGCAGTTCTTC
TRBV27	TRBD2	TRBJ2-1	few	CASSPRGRALFF	TGTGCCAGCAGCCCTCGTGGGAGGGCCTTATTCTTC
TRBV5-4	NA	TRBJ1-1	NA	CASSLAAGTTSEAFF	TGTGCCAGCAGCTTGGCCGCAGGGACTACTTCTGAAGCTTTCTTT
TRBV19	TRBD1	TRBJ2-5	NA	CASSIGQGGETQYF	TGTGCCAGTAGTATCGGACAGGGGGGAGAGACCCAGTACTTC